The text below deals with one T cell receptor beta chain. The data derive from a study of blood T cell repertoires in COVID-19. The CDR3 totals 14 residues. The V gene's germline CDR1 is SGDLS and CDR2 YYNGEE. The V end was cut by 0 bases, the J end by 5 bases, with 11 bases between. Sequencing used immunoSEQ multiplex PCR; TCRdb keeps in-frame clones, though not all of them. This repertoire shows more than 75,000 clones, 70% to 90% found once; its top ten account for 7% to 10%. This receptor was taken from a man aged 25 to 40 with acute or convalescent COVID-19. The specimen was peripheral blood. The J gene is TRBJ1-2, the V gene TRBV9, with unresolved D. CDR3 nucleotide sequence: TGTGCCAGCAGCGTAGAGGAACGGGGTTATGGCTACACCTTC. It specifies CASSVEERGYGYTF.